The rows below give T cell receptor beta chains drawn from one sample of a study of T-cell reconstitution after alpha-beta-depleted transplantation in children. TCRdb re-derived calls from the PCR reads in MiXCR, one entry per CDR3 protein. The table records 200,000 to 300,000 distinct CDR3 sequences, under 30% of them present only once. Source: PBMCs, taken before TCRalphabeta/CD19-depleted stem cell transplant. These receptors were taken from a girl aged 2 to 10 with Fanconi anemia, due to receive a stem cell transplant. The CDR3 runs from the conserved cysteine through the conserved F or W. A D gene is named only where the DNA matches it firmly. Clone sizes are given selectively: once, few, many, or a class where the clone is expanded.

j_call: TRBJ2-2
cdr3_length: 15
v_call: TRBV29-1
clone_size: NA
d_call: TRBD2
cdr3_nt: TGCAGCGTGATAACTGTGGCGGGAGGGTCCGGGGAGCTGTTTTTT
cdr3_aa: CSVITVAGGSGELFF

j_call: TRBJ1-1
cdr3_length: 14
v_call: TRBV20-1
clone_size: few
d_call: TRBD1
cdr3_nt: TGCAGTGCTAGAGCCGCCGGGACAGGGATTGAAGCTTTCTTT
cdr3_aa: CSARAAGTGIEAFF

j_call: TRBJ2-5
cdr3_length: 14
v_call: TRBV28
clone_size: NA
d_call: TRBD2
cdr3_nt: TGTGCCAGCAGTGACGGACTAGCGGAGGAGACCCAGTACTTC
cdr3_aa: CASSDGLAEETQYF

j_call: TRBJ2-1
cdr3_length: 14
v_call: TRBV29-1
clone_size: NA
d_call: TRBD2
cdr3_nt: TGCAGCGTTGAAAGTGCGGGGGCCTACAATGAGCAGTTCTTC
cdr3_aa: CSVESAGAYNEQFF

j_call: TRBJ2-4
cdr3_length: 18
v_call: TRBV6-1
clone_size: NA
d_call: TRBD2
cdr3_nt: TGTGCCAGCAGCCCCCCACAGGGACCGGGGGGGGGCCAAAACATTCAGTACTTC
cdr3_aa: CASSPPQGPGGGQNIQYF

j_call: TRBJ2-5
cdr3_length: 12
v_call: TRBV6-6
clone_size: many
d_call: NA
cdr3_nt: TGTGCCAGCAGTTACATTCAGGGGGGCCAGTACTTC
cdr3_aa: CASSYIQGGQYF

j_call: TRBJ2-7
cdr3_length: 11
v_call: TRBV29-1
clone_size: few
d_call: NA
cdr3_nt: TGCAGCGTTGAAATCCGGGACGAGCAGTACTTC
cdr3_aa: CSVEIRDEQYF

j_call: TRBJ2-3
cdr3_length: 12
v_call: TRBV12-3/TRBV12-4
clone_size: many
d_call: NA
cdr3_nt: TGTGCCACCACCGTCGGCACAGATACGCAGTATTTT
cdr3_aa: CATTVGTDTQYF

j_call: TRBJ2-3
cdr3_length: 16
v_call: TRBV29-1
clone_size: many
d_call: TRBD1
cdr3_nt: TGCAGCGTTGCCGGAACAGGGACAGGCCCGGCAGATACGCAGTATTTT
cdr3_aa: CSVAGTGTGPADTQYF

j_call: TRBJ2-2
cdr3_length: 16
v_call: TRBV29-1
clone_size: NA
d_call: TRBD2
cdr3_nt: TGCAGCGTTGGACTAGCGGGAGGGCCCGACACCGGGGAGCTGTTTTTT
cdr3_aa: CSVGLAGGPDTGELFF

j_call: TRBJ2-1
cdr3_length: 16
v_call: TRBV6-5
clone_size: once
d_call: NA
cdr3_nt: TGTGCCAGCAGTTACTCCGAGGGAGAGCGGCTCAATGAGCAGTTCTTC
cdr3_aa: CASSYSEGERLNEQFF

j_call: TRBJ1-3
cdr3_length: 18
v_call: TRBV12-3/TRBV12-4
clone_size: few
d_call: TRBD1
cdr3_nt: TGTGCCAGCAGTTTCTTGGTCGGCAGACAGGGGATTGGAAACACCATATATTTT
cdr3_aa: CASSFLVGRQGIGNTIYF

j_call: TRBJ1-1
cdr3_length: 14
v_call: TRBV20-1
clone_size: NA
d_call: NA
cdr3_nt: TGCAGTGCTAGGATAAATCTCGGGACACAAGAAGCTTTCTTT
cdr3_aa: CSARINLGTQEAFF

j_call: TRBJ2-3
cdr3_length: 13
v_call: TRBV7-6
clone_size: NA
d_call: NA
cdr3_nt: TGTGCCAGCAGCCCCTGGCCGGCAGATACGCAGTATTTT
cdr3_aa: CASSPWPADTQYF

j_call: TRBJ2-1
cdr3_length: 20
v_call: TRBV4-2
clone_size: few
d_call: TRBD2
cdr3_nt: TGTGCCAGCAGCCAAGATCGTCCGTTTGAGGGACTAGCGGGAGGCAATGAGCAGTTCTTC
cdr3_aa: CASSQDRPFEGLAGGNEQFF

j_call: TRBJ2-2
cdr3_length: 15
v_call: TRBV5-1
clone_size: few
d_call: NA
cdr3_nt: TGCGCCAGCAGCTTGTTTCGGGACATGGTCGGGGAGCTGTTTTTT
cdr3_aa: CASSLFRDMVGELFF

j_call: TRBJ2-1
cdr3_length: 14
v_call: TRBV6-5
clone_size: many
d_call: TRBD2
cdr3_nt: TGTGCCAGCAGACCCATTAGCGGGAGAGCTGAGCAGTTCTTC
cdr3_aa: CASRPISGRAEQFF

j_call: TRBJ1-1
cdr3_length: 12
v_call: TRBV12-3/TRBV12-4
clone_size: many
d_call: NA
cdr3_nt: TGTGCCAGCAGTCATGGACGGACTGAAGCTTTCTTT
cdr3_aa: CASSHGRTEAFF

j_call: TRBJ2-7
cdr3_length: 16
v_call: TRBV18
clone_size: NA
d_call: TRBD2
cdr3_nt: TGTGCCAGCTCACCGCCCGGGACTAGCGGACCCTACGAGCAGTACTTC
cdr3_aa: CASSPPGTSGPYEQYF

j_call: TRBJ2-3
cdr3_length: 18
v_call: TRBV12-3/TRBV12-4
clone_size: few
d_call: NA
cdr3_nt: TGTGCCAGCAGTTTTGGAACTCTTTCACCCCTTAGCACAGATACGCAGTATTTT
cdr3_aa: CASSFGTLSPLSTDTQYF

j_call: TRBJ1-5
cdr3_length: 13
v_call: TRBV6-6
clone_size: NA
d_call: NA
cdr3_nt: TGTGCCAGCAGTTACCTAGGGCGTCAGCCCCAGCATTTT
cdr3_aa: CASSYLGRQPQHF

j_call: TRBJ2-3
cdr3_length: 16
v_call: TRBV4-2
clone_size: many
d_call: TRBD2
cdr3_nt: TGTGCCAGCAGCCACCTTAGCGGGAGGGTCACAGATACGCAGTATTTT
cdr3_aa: CASSHLSGRVTDTQYF

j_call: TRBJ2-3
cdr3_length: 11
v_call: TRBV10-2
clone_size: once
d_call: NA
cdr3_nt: TGCGCCAGCAGTGAATCCGGTACGCAGTATTTT
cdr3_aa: CASSESGTQYF

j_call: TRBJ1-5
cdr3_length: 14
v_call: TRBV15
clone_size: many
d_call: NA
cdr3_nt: TGTGCCACCAGCAGAGGAGGGGATATACAGCCCCAGCATTTT
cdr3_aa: CATSRGGDIQPQHF

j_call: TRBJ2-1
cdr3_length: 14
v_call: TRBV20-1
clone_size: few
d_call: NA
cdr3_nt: TGCAGTGCTAGTACGCAGCTATCCTACAATGAGCAGTTCTTC
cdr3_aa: CSASTQLSYNEQFF

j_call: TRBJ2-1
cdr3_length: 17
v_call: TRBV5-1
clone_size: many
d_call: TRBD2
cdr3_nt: TGCGCCAGCAGCTTGCTCCCTAGCGGGGGGTTGAGGGATGAGCAGTTCTTC
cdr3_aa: CASSLLPSGGLRDEQFF

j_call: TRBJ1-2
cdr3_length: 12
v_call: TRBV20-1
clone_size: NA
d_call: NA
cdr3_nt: TGCAGTGCTTCAACAGGGAACTATGGCTACACCTTC
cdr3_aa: CSASTGNYGYTF

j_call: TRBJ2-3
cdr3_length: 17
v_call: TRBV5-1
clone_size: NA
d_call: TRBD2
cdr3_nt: TGCGCCAGCAGCCACGGACTAGCGGGACCGCGCGCAGATACGCAGTATTTT
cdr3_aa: CASSHGLAGPRADTQYF

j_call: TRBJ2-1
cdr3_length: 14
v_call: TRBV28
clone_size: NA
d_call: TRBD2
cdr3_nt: TGTGCCAGCAGTTTCCTAGCGGGAGTGGGTGAGCAGTTCTTC
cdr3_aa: CASSFLAGVGEQFF

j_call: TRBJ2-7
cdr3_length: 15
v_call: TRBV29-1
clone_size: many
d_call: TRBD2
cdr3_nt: TGCAGCGTTGGCCCCCGGACTAGCGGGTTCTACGAGCAGTACTTC
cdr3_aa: CSVGPRTSGFYEQYF

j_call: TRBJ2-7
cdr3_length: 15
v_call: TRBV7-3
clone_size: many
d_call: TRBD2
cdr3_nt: TGTGCCAGCAGCTTAGGCCCAGCGGGATTCTACGAGCAGTACTTC
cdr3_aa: CASSLGPAGFYEQYF

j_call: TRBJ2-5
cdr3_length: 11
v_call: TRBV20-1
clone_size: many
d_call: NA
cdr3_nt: TGCGCGGGGGCTAACCAAGAGACCCAGTACTTC
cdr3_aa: CAGANQETQYF

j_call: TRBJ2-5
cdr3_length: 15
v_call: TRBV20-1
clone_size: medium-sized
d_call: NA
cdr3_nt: TGCAGTGCTATGCCTGACCCCGGATACCAAGAGACCCAGTACTTC
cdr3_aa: CSAMPDPGYQETQYF

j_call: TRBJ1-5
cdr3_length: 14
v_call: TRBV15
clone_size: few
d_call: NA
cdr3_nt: TGTGCCACCAGCAGCCCAGGGGATTTTCTCCCCCAGCATTTT
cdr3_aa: CATSSPGDFLPQHF

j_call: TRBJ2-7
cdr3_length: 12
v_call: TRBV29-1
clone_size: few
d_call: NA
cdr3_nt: TGCAGCGTTGTGTTGAGGTCTCGGGAGCAGTACTTC
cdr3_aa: CSVVLRSREQYF

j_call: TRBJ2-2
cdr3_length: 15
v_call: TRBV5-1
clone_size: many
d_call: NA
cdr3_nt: TGCGCCAGCAGCTGGAAGGACAGTAACACCGGGGAGCTGTTTTTT
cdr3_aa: CASSWKDSNTGELFF

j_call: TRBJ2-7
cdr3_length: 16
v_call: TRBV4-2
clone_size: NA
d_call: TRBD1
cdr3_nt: TGTGCCAGCAGCCAGAGGACAGGGGGGATTGATTACGAGCAGTACTTC
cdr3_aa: CASSQRTGGIDYEQYF

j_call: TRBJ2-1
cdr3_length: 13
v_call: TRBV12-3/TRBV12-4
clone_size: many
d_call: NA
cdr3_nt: TGTGCCACCAAGCGGGACAGCTACAATGAGCAGTTCTTC
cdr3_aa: CATKRDSYNEQFF

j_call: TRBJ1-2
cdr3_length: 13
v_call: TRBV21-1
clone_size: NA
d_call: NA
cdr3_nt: TGTGCCAGCAGTGCGGGACAGGGCTCTGGCTACACCTTC
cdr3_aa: CASSAGQGSGYTF

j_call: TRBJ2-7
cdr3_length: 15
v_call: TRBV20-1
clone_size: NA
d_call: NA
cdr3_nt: TGCAGTGCTAGAGATTCTCTAGCCGATGACTACGAGCAGTACTTC
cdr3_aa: CSARDSLADDYEQYF

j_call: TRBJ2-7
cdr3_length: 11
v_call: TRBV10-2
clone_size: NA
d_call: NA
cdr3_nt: TGCGCCAGCAAGTCAGGGTACGAGCAGTACTTC
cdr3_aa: CASKSGYEQYF

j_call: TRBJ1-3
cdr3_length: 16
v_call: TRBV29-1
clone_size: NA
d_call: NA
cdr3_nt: TGCAGCGTTGAAAGGCGAGGGAGGAACTCTGGAAACACCATATATTTT
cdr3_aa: CSVERRGRNSGNTIYF

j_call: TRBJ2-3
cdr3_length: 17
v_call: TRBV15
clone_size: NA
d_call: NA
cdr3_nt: TGTGCCACCAGCAGAGTCAGGGCTGTTCCTAGCACAGATACGCAGTATTTT
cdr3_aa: CATSRVRAVPSTDTQYF

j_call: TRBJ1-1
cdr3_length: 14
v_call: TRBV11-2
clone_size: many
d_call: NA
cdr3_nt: TGTGCCAGCAGCAGACCCACAGGGAACACTGAAGCTTTCTTT
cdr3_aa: CASSRPTGNTEAFF

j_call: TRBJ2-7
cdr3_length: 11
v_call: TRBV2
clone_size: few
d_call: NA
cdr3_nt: TGTGCCAGCAGTGTGGCTAGTTACCAGTACTTC
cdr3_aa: CASSVASYQYF

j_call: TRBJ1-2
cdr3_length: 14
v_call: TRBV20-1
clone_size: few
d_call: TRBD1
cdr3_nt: TGCAGTGCTAAAAACGGGACAGGGCTCTATGGCTACACCTTC
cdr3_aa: CSAKNGTGLYGYTF

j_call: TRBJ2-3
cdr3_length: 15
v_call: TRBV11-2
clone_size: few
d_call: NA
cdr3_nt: TGTGCCAGCAGCTTAGATCCTAAGACAGGCGATACGCAGTATTTT
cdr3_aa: CASSLDPKTGDTQYF

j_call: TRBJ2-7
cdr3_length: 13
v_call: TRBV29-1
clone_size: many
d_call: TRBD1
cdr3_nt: TGCAGCGTCGCTAGACAGGGGGCGGGGGAGCAGTACTTC
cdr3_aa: CSVARQGAGEQYF